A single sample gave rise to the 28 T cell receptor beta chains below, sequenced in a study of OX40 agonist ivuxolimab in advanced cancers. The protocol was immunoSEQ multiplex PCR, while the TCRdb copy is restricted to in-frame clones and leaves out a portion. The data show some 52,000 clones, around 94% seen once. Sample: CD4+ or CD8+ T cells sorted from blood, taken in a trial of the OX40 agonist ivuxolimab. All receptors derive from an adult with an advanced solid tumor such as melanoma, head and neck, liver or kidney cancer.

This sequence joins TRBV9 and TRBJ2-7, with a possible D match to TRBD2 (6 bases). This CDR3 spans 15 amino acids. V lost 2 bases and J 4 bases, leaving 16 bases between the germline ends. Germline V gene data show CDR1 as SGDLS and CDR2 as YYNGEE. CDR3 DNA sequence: TGTGCCAGCAGCGTCAGACTAGGAGAGGGTTACGAGCAGTACTTC. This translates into CASSVRLGEGYEQYF. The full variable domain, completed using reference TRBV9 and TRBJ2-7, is DSGVTQTPKHLITATGQRVTLRCSPRSGDLSVYWYQQSLDQGLQFLIQYYNGEERAKGNILERFSAQQFPDLHSELNLSSLELGDSALYFCASSVRLGEGYEQYFGPGTRLTVT.

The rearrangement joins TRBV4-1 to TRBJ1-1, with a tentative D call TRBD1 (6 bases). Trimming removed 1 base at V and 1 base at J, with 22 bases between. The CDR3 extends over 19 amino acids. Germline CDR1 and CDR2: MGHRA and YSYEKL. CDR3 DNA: TGCGCCAGCAGCCAAGCTTTTGGGACACTTCTCCCTCCGAACACTGAAGCTTTCTTT. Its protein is CASSQAFGTLLPPNTEAFF.

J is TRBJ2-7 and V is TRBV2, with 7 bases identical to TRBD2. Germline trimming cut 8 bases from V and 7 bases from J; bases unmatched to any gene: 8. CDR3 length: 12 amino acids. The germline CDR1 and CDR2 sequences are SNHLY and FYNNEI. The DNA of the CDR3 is TGTGCCAGCTTGGACCCCGGGAGGGAGCAGTACTTC. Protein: CASLDPGREQYF.

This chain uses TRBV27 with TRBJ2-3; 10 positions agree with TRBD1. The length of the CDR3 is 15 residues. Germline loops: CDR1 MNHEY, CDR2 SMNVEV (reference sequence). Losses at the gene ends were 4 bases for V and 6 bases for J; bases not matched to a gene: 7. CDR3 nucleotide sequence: TGTGCCAGCAGTTCGACAGGGGGCTTGGTGGATACGCAGTATTTT. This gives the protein CASSSTGGLVDTQYF.

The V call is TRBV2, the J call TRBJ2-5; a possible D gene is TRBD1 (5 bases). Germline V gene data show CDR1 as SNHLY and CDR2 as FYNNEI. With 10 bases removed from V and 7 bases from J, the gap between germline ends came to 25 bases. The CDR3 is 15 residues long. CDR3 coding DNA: TGTGCCACCTTAGGGCAGGGCGAGGCTTTAAGGACCCAGTACTTC. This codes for CATLGQGEALRTQYF.

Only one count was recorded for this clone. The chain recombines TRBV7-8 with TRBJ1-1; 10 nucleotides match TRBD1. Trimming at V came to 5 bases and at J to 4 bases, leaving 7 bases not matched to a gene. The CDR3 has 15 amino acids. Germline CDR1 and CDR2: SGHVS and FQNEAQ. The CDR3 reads CASSEVGQGSTEAFF. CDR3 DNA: TGTGCCAGCAGCGAAGTGGGACAGGGGAGCACTGAAGCTTTCTTT.

The chain's CDR3 is CASSDGLNYEQYF. In nucleotides, the CDR3 is TGTGCCAGCAGCGATGGACTAAACTACGAGCAGTACTTC. The chain employs TRBV27 and TRBJ2-7, with D possibly matching TRBD2 (6 bases). V was cut by 6 bases and J by 3 bases, with 12 bases left in between. CDR3 length equals 13 residues. Germline V gene lookup returns CDR1 MNHEY and CDR2 SMNVEV (reference sequence).

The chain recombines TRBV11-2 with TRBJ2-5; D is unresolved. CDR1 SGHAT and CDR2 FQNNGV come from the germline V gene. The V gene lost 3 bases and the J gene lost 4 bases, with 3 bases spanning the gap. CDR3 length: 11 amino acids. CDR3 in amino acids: CASSFAETQYF. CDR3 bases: TGTGCCAGCAGCTTTGCAGAGACCCAGTACTTC.

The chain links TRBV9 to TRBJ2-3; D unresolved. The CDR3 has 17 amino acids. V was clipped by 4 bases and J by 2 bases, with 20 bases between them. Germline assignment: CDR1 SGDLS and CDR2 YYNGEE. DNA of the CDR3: TGTGCCAGCAGCATCCGGAACTCCCTCGGTCTCACAGATACGCAGTATTTT. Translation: CASSIRNSLGLTDTQYF.

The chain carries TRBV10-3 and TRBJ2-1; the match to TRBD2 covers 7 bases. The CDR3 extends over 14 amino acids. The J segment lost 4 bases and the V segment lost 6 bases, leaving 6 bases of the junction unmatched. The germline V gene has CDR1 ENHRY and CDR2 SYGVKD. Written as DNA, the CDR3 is TGTGCCATCAGACCACTAGCGACATACAATGAGCAGTTCTTC. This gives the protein CAIRPLATYNEQFF.

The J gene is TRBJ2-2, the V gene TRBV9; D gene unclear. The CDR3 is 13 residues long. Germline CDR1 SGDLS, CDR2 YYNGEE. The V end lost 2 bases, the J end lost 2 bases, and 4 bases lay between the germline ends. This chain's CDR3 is CASSVRNTGELFF. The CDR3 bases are TGTGCCAGCAGCGTCCGAAACACCGGGGAGCTGTTTTTT.

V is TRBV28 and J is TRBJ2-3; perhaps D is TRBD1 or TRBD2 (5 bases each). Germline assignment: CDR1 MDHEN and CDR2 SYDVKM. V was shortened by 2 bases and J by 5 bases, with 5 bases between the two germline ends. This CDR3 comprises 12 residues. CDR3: CASSLGGDTQYF. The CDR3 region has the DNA TGTGCCAGCAGTTTAGGGGGAGATACGCAGTATTTT.

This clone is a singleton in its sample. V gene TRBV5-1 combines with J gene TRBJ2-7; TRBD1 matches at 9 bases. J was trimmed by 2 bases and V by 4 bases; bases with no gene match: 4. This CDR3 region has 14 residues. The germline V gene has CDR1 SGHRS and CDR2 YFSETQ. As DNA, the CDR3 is TGCGCCAGCAGCCCGGGGACAGGGACCTACGAGCAGTACTTC. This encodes CASSPGTGTYEQYF.

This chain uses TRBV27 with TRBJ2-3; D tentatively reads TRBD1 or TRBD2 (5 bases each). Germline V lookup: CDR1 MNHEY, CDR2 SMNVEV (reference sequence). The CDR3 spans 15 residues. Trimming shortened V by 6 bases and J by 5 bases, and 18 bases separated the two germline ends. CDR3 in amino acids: CASRGVGLAIDTQYF. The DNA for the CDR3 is TGTGCCAGCAGGGGGGTCGGCCTAGCAATAGATACGCAGTATTTT.

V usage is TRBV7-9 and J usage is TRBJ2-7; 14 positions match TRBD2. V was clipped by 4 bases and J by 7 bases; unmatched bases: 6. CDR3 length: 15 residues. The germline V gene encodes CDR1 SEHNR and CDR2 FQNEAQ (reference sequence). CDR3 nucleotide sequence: TGTGCCAGCAGCTGGGGGACTAGCGGGGGCTGGGAGCAGTACTTC. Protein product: CASSWGTSGGWEQYF.

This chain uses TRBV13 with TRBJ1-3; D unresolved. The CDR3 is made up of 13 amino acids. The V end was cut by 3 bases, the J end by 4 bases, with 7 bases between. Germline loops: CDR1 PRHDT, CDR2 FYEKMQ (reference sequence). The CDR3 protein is CASSLDVGNTIYF. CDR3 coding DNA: TGTGCCAGCAGCTTGGACGTAGGAAACACCATATATTTT.

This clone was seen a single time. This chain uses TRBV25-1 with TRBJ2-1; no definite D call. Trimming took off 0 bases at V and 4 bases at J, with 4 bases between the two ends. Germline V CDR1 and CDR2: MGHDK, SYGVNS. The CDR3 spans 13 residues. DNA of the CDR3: TGTGCCAGCAGTGAATACTGGTACAATGAGCAGTTCTTC. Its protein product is CASSEYWYNEQFF. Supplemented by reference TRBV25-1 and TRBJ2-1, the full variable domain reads EADIYQTPRYLVIGTGKKITLECSQTMGHDKMYWYQQDPGMELHLIHYSYGVNSTEKGDLSSESTVSRIRTEHFPLTLESARPSHTSQYLCASSEYWYNEQFFGPGTRLTVL.

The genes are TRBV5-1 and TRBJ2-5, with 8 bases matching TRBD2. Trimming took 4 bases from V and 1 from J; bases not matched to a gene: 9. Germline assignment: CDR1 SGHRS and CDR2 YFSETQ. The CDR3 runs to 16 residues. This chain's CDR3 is CASSLVPAGAQETQYF. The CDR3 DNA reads TGCGCCAGCAGCCTGGTTCCAGCGGGAGCCCAAGAGACCCAGTACTTC.

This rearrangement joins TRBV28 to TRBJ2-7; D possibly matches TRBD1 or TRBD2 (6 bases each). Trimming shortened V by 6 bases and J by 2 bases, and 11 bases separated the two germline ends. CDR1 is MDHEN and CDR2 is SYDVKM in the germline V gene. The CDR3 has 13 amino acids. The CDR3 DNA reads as TGTGCCAGCAGGGGGGGACACACCTACGAGCAGTACTTC. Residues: CASRGGHTYEQYF.

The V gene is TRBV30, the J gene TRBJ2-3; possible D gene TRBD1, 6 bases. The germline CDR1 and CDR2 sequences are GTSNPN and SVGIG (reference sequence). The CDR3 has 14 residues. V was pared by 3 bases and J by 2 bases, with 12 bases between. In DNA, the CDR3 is TGTGCCTGGAGGCAGGGGTTAATCACAGATACGCAGTATTTT. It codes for CAWRQGLITDTQYF.

The DNA for the CDR3 is TGTGCCAGCAGCTGGTGGACGAAGGCCGGGGAGCTGTTTTTT. Amino acid sequence: CASSWWTKAGELFF. The chain has TRBV5-6 and TRBJ2-2; the D is unclear. Germline CDR1 is SGHDT and CDR2 is YYEEEE. Trimming removed 3 bases at V and 6 bases at J, with 12 bases between. The CDR3 has 14 residues.

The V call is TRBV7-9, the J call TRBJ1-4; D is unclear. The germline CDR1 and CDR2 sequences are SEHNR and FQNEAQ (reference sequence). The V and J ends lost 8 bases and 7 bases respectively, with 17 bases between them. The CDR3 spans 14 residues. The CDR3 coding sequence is TGTGCCAGCGGGAAAAGTACCGTCGGTGAAAAACTGTTTTTT. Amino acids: CASGKSTVGEKLFF.

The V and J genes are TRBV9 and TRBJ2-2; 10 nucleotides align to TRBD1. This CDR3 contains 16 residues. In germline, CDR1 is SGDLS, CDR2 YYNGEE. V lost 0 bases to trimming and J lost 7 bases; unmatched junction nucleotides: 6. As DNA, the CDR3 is TGTGCCAGCAGCGTAGAGACAGGGGGCGCGGACGGGGAGCTGTTTTTT. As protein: CASSVETGGADGELFF.

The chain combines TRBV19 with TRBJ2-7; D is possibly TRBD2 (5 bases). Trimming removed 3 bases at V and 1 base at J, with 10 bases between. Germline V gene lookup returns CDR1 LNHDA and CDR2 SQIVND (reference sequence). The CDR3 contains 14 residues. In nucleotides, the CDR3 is TGTGCCAGTAGTATGGATGGCGGGTCCTACGAGCAGTACTTC. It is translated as CASSMDGGSYEQYF.

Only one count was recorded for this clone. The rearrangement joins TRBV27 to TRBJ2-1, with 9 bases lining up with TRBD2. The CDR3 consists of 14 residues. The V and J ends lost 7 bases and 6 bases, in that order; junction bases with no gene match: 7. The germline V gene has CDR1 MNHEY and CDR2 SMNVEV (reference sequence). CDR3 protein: CASIHSGSPNEQFF. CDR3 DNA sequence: TGTGCCAGCATCCATAGCGGGAGTCCCAATGAGCAGTTCTTC.

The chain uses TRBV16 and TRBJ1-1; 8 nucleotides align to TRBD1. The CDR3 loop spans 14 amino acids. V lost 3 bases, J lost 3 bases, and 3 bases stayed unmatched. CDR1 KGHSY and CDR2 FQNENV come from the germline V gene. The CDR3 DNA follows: TGTGCCAGCAGCCAGGACAGGGTCTACACTGAAGCTTTCTTT. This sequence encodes CASSQDRVYTEAFF.

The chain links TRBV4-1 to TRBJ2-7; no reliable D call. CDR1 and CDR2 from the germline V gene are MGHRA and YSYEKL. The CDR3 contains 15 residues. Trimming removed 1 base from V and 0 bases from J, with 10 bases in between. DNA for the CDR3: TGCGCCAGCAGCCAAGTCCAGGCCGTCTCCTACGAGCAGTACTTC. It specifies CASSQVQAVSYEQYF.

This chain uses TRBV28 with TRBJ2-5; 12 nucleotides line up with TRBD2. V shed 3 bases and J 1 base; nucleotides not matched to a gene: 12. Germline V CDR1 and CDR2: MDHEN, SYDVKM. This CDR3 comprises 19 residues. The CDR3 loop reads CASSLWGALAGGGQETQYF. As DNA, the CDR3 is TGTGCCAGCAGTTTGTGGGGAGCACTAGCGGGAGGCGGCCAAGAGACCCAGTACTTC. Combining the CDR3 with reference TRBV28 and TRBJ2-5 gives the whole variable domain DVKVTQSSRYLVKRTGEKVFLECVQDMDHENMFWYRQDPGLGLRLIYFSYDVKMKEKGDIPEGYSVSREKKERFSLILESASTNQTSMYLCASSLWGALAGGGQETQYFGPGTRLLVL.